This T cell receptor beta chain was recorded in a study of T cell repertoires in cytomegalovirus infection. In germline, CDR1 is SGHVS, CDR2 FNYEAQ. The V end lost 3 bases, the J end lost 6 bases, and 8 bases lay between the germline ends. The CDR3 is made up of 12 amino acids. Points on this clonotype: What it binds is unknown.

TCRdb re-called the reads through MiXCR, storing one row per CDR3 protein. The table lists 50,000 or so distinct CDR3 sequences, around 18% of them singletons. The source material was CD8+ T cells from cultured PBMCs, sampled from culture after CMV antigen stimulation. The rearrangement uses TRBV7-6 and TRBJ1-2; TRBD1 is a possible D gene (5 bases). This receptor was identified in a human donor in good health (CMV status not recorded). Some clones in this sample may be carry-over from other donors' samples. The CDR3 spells CASSLGGDGYTF. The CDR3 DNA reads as TGTGCCAGCAGCTTGGGGGGGGATGGCTACACCTTC.